This T cell receptor beta chain stems from a study of cytomegalovirus exposure and HLA in healthy donors. This clone was counted between two and nine times. Each donor's status was that of a healthy bone marrow donor. Trimming removed 4 bases from V and 0 bases from J; junction bases left unmatched: 15. Germline V lookup: CDR1 SGDLS, CDR2 YYNGEE. The CDR3 runs to 19 residues. The primer mix had 60 Vbeta and 13 Jbeta primers. Assay used: immunoSEQ multiplex PCR; TCRdb lists only in-frame clones, some missing. Counted here are around 100,000 clones, roughly 71% occurring once; the ten biggest clones make up approximately 10%.

This receptor was obtained from a man aged 40-50 years in good health and CMV-seropositive. This sequence joins TRBV9 and TRBJ2-3; 9 bases match TRBD2. What was sequenced was PBMCs. The CDR3 DNA follows: TGTGCCAGCAGCCCCGGGGGTAGCGGGGGAGCCATTAGCACAGATACGCAGTATTTT. It codes for CASSPGGSGGAISTDTQYF. Full variable domain (outside the CDR3, taken from reference TRBV9 and TRBJ2-3): DSGVTQTPKHLITATGQRVTLRCSPRSGDLSVYWYQQSLDQGLQFLIQYYNGEERAKGNILERFSAQQFPDLHSELNLSSLELGDSALYFCASSPGGSGGAISTDTQYFGPGTRLTVL.